The 28 T cell receptor beta chains below come from one sample, sequenced in a study of T cells in Graves' hyperthyroidism and ophthalmopathy. Researchers took RNA transcripts and amplified the TCR beta CDR3 regions from them. First-round RT-PCR with HTBI primers amplified the TCR CDR3 region. A single record per CDR3 protein comes from TCRdb applying MiXCR to the multiplex PCR reads. Among around 380,000 distinct CDR3 sequences listed, about 14% were seen once. Sequencing was done on a sample of blood. The receptors stem from a man aged 25 to 45 with Graves' hyperthyroidism that later progressed to Graves' ophthalmopathy.

This clonotype was counted many times. The chain employs TRBV29-1 and TRBJ2-7, with D tentatively TRBD2 (6 bases). The germline V gene encodes CDR1 SQVTM and CDR2 ANQGSEA. The CDR3 extends over 14 amino acids. Trimming removed 7 bases at V and 1 base at J, with 17 bases between. The CDR3 coding sequence is TGCAGCGCCAAACCCCAGCGGGTTTCCTACGAGCAGTACTTC. This encodes CSAKPQRVSYEQYF.

This clonotype was seen ten or more times. The chain recombines TRBV28 with TRBJ2-7; unclear D gene. The CDR3 extends over 11 amino acids. Trimming took 5 bases from V and 6 from J, leaving 8 bases between them. Germline-derived CDR1 and CDR2 are MDHEN and SYDVKM. The CDR3 region has the DNA TGTGCCAGCAGTGACCGCGTCGAGCAGTACTTC. It encodes CASSDRVEQYF.

This clonotype appeared a few times. This chain links TRBV12-5 with TRBJ2-6; D remains unclear. The germline gives CDR1 LGHNT, CDR2 FRNRAP. CDR3 size: 15 residues. V shed 9 bases and J shed 0 bases, with 12 bases lying between them. The CDR3: CARATLVSGANVLTF. The CDR3 coding sequence is TGTGCTAGGGCGACGTTGGTCTCTGGGGCCAACGTCCTGACTTTC.

This clonotype has more than one count but fewer than ten. The chain joins TRBV28 to TRBJ2-7; 7 bases match TRBD1. Germline trimming cut 0 bases from V and 0 bases from J; bases unmatched to any gene: 2. The CDR3 totals 15 residues. CDR1 is MDHEN, CDR2 SYDVKM, per germline. This CDR3 reads CASSLWTGNSYEQYF. The CDR3 bases are TGTGCCAGCAGTTTATGGACAGGGAACTCCTACGAGCAGTACTTC.

This clonotype was recorded many times. The chain has TRBV6-1 and TRBJ1-1; TRBD1 might be the D (6 bases). This CDR3 contains 16 residues. The germline V and J ends were trimmed by 5 bases and 3 bases, with 19 bases remaining between them. Germline-derived CDR1 and CDR2 are MNHNS and SASEGT. CDR3 nucleotide sequence: TGTGCCAGCAGTTCCAGGACAGCCAAGAGGTACACTGAAGCTTTCTTT. As protein: CASSSRTAKRYTEAFF.

This clonotype was picked up a small number of times. This sequence joins TRBV9 and TRBJ2-2; no definite D call. The CDR3 loop spans 16 amino acids. Trimming stripped 0 bases from V and 0 bases from J, with 9 bases between. The germline CDR1 and CDR2 sequences are SGDLS and YYNGEE. The CDR3 nucleotides read TGTGCCAGCAGCGTAGACCACAGAGCGAACACCGGGGAGCTGTTTTTT. This translates into CASSVDHRANTGELFF.

V is TRBV19 and J is TRBJ2-3; weak D call: TRBD1 (6 bases). CDR3 length: 15 amino acids. V lost 3 bases and J 3 bases, leaving 13 bases between the germline ends. Germline V gene lookup returns CDR1 LNHDA and CDR2 SQIVND (reference sequence). Written as DNA, the CDR3 is TGTGCCAGTAGTATCGGTCAGGGGTGGACAGATACGCAGTATTTT. Translating it yields CASSIGQGWTDTQYF.

The J gene is TRBJ2-2, the V gene TRBV7-2; 8 bases are a match to TRBD2. Losses at the gene ends were 5 bases for V and 0 bases for J; bases not matched to a gene: 5. The CDR3 has 16 amino acids. The V gene's germline CDR1 is SGHTA and CDR2 FQGNSA. The CDR3 protein is CASSLRSGANTGELFF. CDR3 nucleotide sequence: TGTGCCAGCAGCCTCCGTAGCGGGGCGAACACCGGGGAGCTGTTTTTT.

This clonotype has more than one count but fewer than ten. The chain carries TRBV20-1 and TRBJ2-5; D call uncertain. The CDR3 consists of 13 residues. Germline CDR1 and CDR2: DFQATT and SNEGSKA (reference sequence). Trimming shortened V by 1 base and J by 2 bases, and 8 bases separated the two germline ends. Written as DNA, the CDR3 is TGCAGTGCTAGAGTCGGGTCACAAGAGACCCAGTACTTC. As protein: CSARVGSQETQYF.

The chain couples TRBV5-8 to TRBJ1-6; D is ambiguous. This CDR3 region has 14 residues. Per germline, CDR1 SGHTS and CDR2 YDEGEE. V gave up 1 base and J gave up 6 bases, with 8 bases separating them. The CDR3 DNA is TGTGCCAGCAGCTTGAGGCAGGCTAATTCACCCCTCCACTTT. Residues: CASSLRQANSPLHF.

This clonotype came up many times. The genes are TRBV19 and TRBJ1-5; no reliable D call. Germline loops: CDR1 LNHDA, CDR2 SQIVND (reference sequence). V lost 3 bases and J lost 2, with 11 bases in between. The length of the CDR3 is 15 residues. CDR3 region: CASSIEGSGNQPQHF. The CDR3 nucleotides are TGTGCCAGTAGTATCGAGGGTTCGGGCAATCAGCCCCAGCATTTT.

This clonotype was seen ten or more times. The V gene is TRBV10-3, the J gene TRBJ2-3; 8 positions agree with TRBD1. With 6 bases clipped from V and 0 bases from J, the junction kept 11 bases outside the gene matches. There are 17 residues in the CDR3. CDR1 is ENHRY, CDR2 SYGVKD, per germline. The chain's CDR3 is CAIRDWTGISSTDTQYF. The CDR3 bases are TGTGCCATCAGGGACTGGACAGGGATCTCTAGCACAGATACGCAGTATTTT.

This clonotype has ten or more counts. In DNA form, the CDR3 reads TGTGCCAGCAGTTTCGCGTCAGGATGGCCCAATGAGCAGTTCTTC. Its protein product is CASSFASGWPNEQFF. V gene TRBV12-3 or TRBV12-4 combines with J gene TRBJ2-1, with D unresolved. V shed 3 bases and J shed 6 bases, with 15 bases lying between them. The CDR3 length is 15 residues.

There are many counts of this clonotype. V gene TRBV7-9 combines with J gene TRBJ2-5; 7 bases match TRBD1. Germline-derived CDR1 and CDR2 are SEHNR and FQNEAQ (reference sequence). With 4 bases clipped from V and 5 bases from J, the junction kept 13 bases outside the gene matches. The CDR3 length is 16 residues. As DNA, the CDR3 is TGTGCCAGCAGCTCTTTAGGGACAGCGTTAGTGGAGACCCAGTACTTC. Protein product: CASSSLGTALVETQYF.

This clonotype was seen a handful of times. V is TRBV5-6 and J is TRBJ2-5; 8 bases align to TRBD1. The germline V gene encodes CDR1 SGHDT and CDR2 YYEEEE. The CDR3 is 14 amino acids. Trimming cost V 4 bases and J 5 bases; bases outside gene matches: 7. The CDR3 loop is CASSPTGAEETQYF. In DNA, the CDR3 is TGTGCCAGCAGCCCGACAGGGGCGGAGGAGACCCAGTACTTC. The full variable domain, completed using reference TRBV5-6 and TRBJ2-5, is DAGVTQSPTHLIKTRGQQVTLRCSPKSGHDTVSWYQQALGQGPQFIFQYYEEEERQRGNFPDRFSGHQFPNYSSELNVNALLLGDSALYLCASSPTGAEETQYFGPGTRLLVL.

This clonotype was observed many times. The chain has TRBV6-1 and TRBJ1-1; D may be TRBD1 (5 bases). Trimming left V 1 base short and J 7 bases short, with 7 bases between. Per the germline V gene, CDR1 is MNHNS and CDR2 is SASEGT. The CDR3 is made up of 12 amino acids. The CDR3 DNA is TGTGCCAGCAGTGAAGGGGGCGTTGAAGCTTTCTTT. As protein: CASSEGGVEAFF.

This clonotype was detected once. A much larger clone lies a single base off, so this may be a read error. The V gene is TRBV5-1, the J gene TRBJ1-2, with TRBD1 matching 12 bases. The CDR3 extends over 13 amino acids. CDR1 and CDR2 (germline): SGHRS, YFSETQ. In DNA form, the CDR3 reads TGCGCCAGCGGAGGGACAGGGGGCTATGGCTGCACCTTC. Amino acids: CASGGTGGYGCTF.

The chain couples TRBV20-1 to TRBJ2-2; the match to TRBD1 covers 9 bases. V lost 6 bases, J lost 7 bases, and 12 bases stayed unmatched. The germline V gene has CDR1 DFQATT and CDR2 SNEGSKA (reference sequence). This CDR3 has 15 amino acids. The CDR3 reads CSARDREWKSGELFF. The CDR3 DNA reads TGCAGTGCAAGGGACAGGGAGTGGAAGAGCGGGGAGCTGTTTTTT.

This clonotype was counted many times. The rearrangement uses TRBV2 and TRBJ1-5; tentative D call: TRBD1 (5 bases). Germline assignment: CDR1 SNHLY and CDR2 FYNNEI. The CDR3 totals 15 residues. Trimming stripped 2 bases from V and 3 bases from J, with 11 bases between. CDR3 in amino acids: CASSESAGFNQPQHF. In nucleotides, the CDR3 is TGTGCCAGCAGTGAAAGCGCAGGGTTCAATCAGCCCCAGCATTTT.

This clonotype has ten or more counts. The chain recombines TRBV28 with TRBJ1-2; D is unresolved. The germline gives CDR1 MDHEN, CDR2 SYDVKM. V was shortened by 6 bases and J by 1 base, with 15 bases between the two germline ends. CDR3 size: 15 residues. CDR3 region: CASRPHGMNNYGYTF. Here the CDR3 DNA reads TGTGCCAGCAGGCCTCATGGTATGAATAACTATGGCTACACCTTC.

The V gene is TRBV19, the J gene TRBJ2-7; no firm D call. V was trimmed by 2 bases and J by 0 bases, leaving 8 bases between them. The CDR3 is made up of 14 amino acids. The V gene's germline CDR1 is LNHDA and CDR2 SQIVND (reference sequence). This CDR3 reads CASSIWHSSYEQYF. CDR3 DNA sequence: TGTGCCAGTAGTATATGGCATAGCTCCTACGAGCAGTACTTC. The entire variable domain, with the rest obtained from reference TRBV19 and TRBJ2-7, is as follows: DGGITQSPKYLFRKEGQNVTLSCEQNLNHDAMYWYRQDPGQGLRLIYYSQIVNDFQKGDIAEGYSVSREKKESFPLTVTSAQKNPTAFYLCASSIWHSSYEQYFGPGTRLTVT.

Ten or more counts support this clonotype. The chain uses TRBV30 and TRBJ2-7, with a weak D call TRBD1 (6 bases). The germline V and J ends were trimmed by 5 bases and 4 bases, with 12 bases remaining between them. The CDR3 length is 12 residues. Germline V gene lookup returns CDR1 GTSNPN and CDR2 SVGIG (reference sequence). For the CDR3, the DNA is TGTGCCTGGGCAGGGGACGTTTACGAGCAGTACTTC. Protein sequence: CAWAGDVYEQYF.

This clonotype has at least ten counts. This chain uses TRBV5-1 with TRBJ1-1; D is possibly TRBD1 (6 bases). The CDR3 contains 15 residues. Germline values: CDR1 SGHRS, CDR2 YFSETQ. Trimming removed 2 bases from V and 0 bases from J, with 11 bases in between. In DNA, the CDR3 is TGCGCCAGCAGCTTAGCGACAGGAATGAACACTGAAGCTTTCTTT. Translating gives CASSLATGMNTEAFF. Full variable domain (missing parts from reference TRBV5-1 and TRBJ1-1): KAGVTQTPRYLIKTRGQQVTLSCSPISGHRSVSWYQQTPGQGLQFLFEYFSETQRNKGNFPGRFSGRQFSNSRSEMNVSTLELGDSALYLCASSLATGMNTEAFFGQGTRLTVV.

This clonotype has a handful of counts. The chain links TRBV19 to TRBJ1-5, with a weak D call TRBD1 (6 bases). CDR1 LNHDA and CDR2 SQIVND come from the germline V gene (reference sequence). There are 14 residues in the CDR3. The V gene lost 5 bases and the J gene lost 5 bases, with 13 bases spanning the gap. CDR3: CASSQDRRDQPQHF. The CDR3 nucleotides read TGTGCCAGTAGTCAAGACAGGCGGGATCAGCCCCAGCATTTT.

This clonotype was seen at least ten times. The chain couples TRBV12-5 to TRBJ1-5; D unresolved. In germline, CDR1 is LGHNT, CDR2 FRNRAP. The CDR3 sequence is 15 residues long. V was shortened by 3 bases and J by 2 bases, with 11 bases between the two germline ends. Here the CDR3 DNA reads TGTGCTAGTGGTTTATCCTGGTGGGGCAATCAGCCCCAGCATTTT. Its translation: CASGLSWWGNQPQHF.

This chain links TRBV6-4 with TRBJ2-1; 10 bases line up with TRBD2. Germline assignment: CDR1 MRHNA and CDR2 SNTAGT. J gave up 5 bases and V 2 bases, and 3 bases lay outside the gene matches. The CDR3 runs 15 residues. CDR3 amino acids: CASSDERGGNNEQFF. The CDR3 DNA reads TGTGCCAGCAGTGACGAGCGGGGGGGCAACAATGAGCAGTTCTTC.

This clonotype has more than one count but fewer than ten. The gene calls are TRBV4-1 and TRBJ2-1, with 11 positions matching TRBD2. Germline trimming cut 4 bases from V and 3 bases from J; bases unmatched to any gene: 5. Per the germline V gene, CDR1 is MGHRA and CDR2 is YSYEKL. This CDR3 contains 16 residues. CDR3 coding DNA: TGCGCCAGCAGCCTCGCGACTAGCGGGGACTACAATGAGCAGTTCTTC. Encoded protein: CASSLATSGDYNEQFF.

This chain uses TRBV7-9 with TRBJ1-1, with TRBD1 matching 7 bases. V shed 1 base, J shed 10 bases, and the junction held 3 bases outside the gene matches. The CDR3 loop spans 12 amino acids. The germline CDR1 and CDR2 sequences are SEHNR and FQNEAQ (reference sequence). CDR3 in amino acids: CASSLDRGRAFF. The CDR3 DNA follows: TGTGCCAGCAGCTTAGACAGGGGAAGAGCTTTCTTT.